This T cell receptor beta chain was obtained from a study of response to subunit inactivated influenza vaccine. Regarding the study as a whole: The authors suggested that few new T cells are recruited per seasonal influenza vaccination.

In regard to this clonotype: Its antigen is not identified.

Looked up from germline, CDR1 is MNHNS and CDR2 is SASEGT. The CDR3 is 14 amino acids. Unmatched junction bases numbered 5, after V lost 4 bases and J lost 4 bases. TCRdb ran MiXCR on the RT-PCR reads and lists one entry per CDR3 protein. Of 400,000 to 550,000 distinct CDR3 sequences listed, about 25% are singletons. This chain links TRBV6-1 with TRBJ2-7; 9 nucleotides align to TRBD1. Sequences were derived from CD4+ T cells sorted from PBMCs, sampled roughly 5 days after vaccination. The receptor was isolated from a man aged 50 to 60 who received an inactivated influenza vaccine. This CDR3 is CASSGTGVEYEQYF. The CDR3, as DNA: TGTGCCAGCAGTGGGACAGGGGTGGAGTACGAGCAGTACTTC.